The table lists the clone carrying this T cell receptor (beta chain) with a few counts. No antigen is known for it. This entry belongs to a study of cytomegalovirus exposure and HLA in healthy donors. About the study: Counted in an early data release were 65 million to 100 million unique TCRs from HLA-typed donors. Study-level findings and limits: Most sequenced TCRs were rare (though some public TCRs occurred in many donors).

Per germline, CDR1 SGHDT and CDR2 YYEEEE. Trimming cost V 2 bases and J 1 base, with 12 bases left between them. The CDR3 extends over 16 amino acids. The PCR had 60 Vbeta and 13 Jbeta primers. Clones were read by immunoSEQ multiplex PCR, and TCRdb kept only the in-frame ones, dropping some. Among 160,000 or so clones listed, around 80% were seen once. The V and J genes are TRBV5-6 and TRBJ2-2, with D perhaps TRBD1 (6 bases). This clonotype was sampled from a man aged 35-49 years in good health and CMV-seronegative. Sequenced sample: PBMCs. The CDR3 DNA follows: TGTGCCAGCAGCTTCGCCCTGGGACAGAACACCGGGGAGCTGTTTTTT. Protein: CASSFALGQNTGELFF. Full variable domain (outside the CDR3, taken from reference TRBV5-6 and TRBJ2-2): DAGVTQSPTHLIKTRGQQVTLRCSPKSGHDTVSWYQQALGQGPQFIFQYYEEEERQRGNFPDRFSGHQFPNYSSELNVNALLLGDSALYLCASSFALGQNTGELFFGEGSRLTVL.